This TCR beta chain was observed in a study of shared clonotypes between healthy human individuals. This CDR3 spans 18 amino acids. Germline assignment: CDR1 LNHDA and CDR2 SQIVND (reference sequence). V lost 3 bases to trimming and J lost 1 base; unmatched junction nucleotides: 8. Source study methods: Filtering differed because ImmunoSEQ produced junction-only sequences that carried no quality scores. Assay used: immunoSEQ multiplex PCR; TCRdb lists only in-frame clones, some missing. V, J and clone size are those of that table, while D and trimming were read from the DNA. This table holds around 1.5 million clones, under 99% found once.

V usage is TRBV19 and J usage is TRBJ2-3; 12 bases align to TRBD2. The TCR sequence derives from a man aged 25 to 40 in good health. Specimen: naive CD4+ T cells sorted from blood. Subset defined: CD45RA+ positively selected. The CDR3 region has the DNA TGTGCCAGTAGTATGGATACGACTAGCGGGAGTGGCACAGATACGCAGTATTTT. Protein product: CASSMDTTSGSGTDTQYF.